This T cell receptor beta chain was documented in a study of regulatory T cells in long-lasting Graves disease. Overall study findings and caveats: The number of shared public clonotypes was higher in persistent patients (around 2,700) than new patients (roughly 970).

To make TCR beta libraries, researchers used iRepertoire HTBI primers and Arm-PCR of CDR3 regions. How the authors handled the data: Across the samples, identification revealed fewer than 75 TRBV and 15 or so TRBJ segments. Via MiXCR, TCRdb re-called the multiplex PCR reads, giving one row per CDR3 protein. TCRdb's processing, not the authors' own work, is the source of the V and J calls. The profile shows roughly 500,000 distinct CDR3 sequences, roughly a fifth of them singletons. The sample holds many counts of this clonotype. The target antigen is unknown. With 8 bases clipped from V and 2 bases from J, the junction kept 2 bases outside the gene matches. In germline, CDR1 is LNHNV, CDR2 YYDKDF (reference sequence). The CDR3 runs to 13 residues. Time point specified: persistent/refractory GD, antithyroid drugs over 5 years with positive TRAb. Researchers made the TCR library from RNA that was extracted from PBMCs. Under American Thyroid Association guidelines, Graves' disease was diagnosed.

The rearrangement links TRBV15 to TRBJ2-7, with TRBD2 matching 11 bases. The starting material was peripheral blood mononuclear cells (PBMCs), obtained when the disease was refractory, from a patient treated with antithyroid drugs. The receptor's source is a female donor with Graves disease. CDR3 in amino acids: CATGTSGTYEQYF. As DNA, the CDR3 is TGTGCCACCGGGACTAGCGGCACCTACGAGCAGTACTTC.